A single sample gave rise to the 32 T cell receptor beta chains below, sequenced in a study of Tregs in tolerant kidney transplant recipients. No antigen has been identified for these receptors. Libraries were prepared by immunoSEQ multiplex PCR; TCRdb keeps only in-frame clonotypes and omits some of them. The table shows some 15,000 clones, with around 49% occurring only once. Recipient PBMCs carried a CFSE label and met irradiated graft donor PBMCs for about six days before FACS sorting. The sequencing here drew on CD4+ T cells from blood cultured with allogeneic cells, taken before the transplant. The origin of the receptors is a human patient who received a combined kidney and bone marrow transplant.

The CDR3 sequence is CASSLVVRRQGADTQYF. The CDR3 nucleotides read TGTGCCAGCAGCTTAGTAGTCCGGCGTCAGGGGGCGGATACGCAGTATTTT. This rearrangement joins TRBV7-9 to TRBJ2-3; 8 nucleotides agree with TRBD1. The V and J ends lost 1 base and 6 bases, in that order; junction bases with no gene match: 12. Germline assignment: CDR1 SEHNR and CDR2 FQNEAQ (reference sequence). The length of the CDR3 is 17 residues.

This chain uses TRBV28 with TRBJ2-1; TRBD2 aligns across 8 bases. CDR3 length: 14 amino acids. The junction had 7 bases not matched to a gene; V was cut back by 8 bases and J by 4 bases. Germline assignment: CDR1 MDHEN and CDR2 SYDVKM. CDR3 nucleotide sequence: TGTGCCAGCCCCCCCAGCGGGGGATACAATGAGCAGTTCTTC. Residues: CASPPSGGYNEQFF.

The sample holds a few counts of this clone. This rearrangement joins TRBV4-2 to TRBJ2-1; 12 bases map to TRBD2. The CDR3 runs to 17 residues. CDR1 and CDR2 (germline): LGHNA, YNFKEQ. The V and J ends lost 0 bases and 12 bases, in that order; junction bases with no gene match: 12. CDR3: CASSQDPPLAGGLLQFF. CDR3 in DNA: TGTGCCAGCAGCCAAGATCCTCCTCTAGCGGGAGGGCTCTTGCAGTTCTTC.

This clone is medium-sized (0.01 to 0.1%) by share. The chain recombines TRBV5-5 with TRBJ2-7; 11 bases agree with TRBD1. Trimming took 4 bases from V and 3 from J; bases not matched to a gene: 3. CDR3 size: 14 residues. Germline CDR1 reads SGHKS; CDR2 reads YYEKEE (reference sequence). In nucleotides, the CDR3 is TGTGCCAGCAGCGTGGACAGGGGGCACTACGAGCAGTACTTC. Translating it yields CASSVDRGHYEQYF.

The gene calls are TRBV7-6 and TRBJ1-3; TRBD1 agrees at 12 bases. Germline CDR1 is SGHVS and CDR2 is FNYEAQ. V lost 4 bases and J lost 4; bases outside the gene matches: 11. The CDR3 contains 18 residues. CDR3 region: CASSSLPAGQGAGNTIYF. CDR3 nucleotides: TGTGCCAGCAGCTCCTTGCCCGCGGGACAGGGGGCCGGAAACACCATATATTTT.

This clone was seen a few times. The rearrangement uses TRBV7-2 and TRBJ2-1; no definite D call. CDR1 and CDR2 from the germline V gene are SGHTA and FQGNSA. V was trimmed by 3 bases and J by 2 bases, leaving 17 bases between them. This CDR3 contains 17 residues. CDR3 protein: CASSLRVGGYTYNEQFF. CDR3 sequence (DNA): TGTGCCAGCAGCTTGCGAGTTGGCGGCTATACCTACAATGAGCAGTTCTTC.

CDR3 coding DNA: TGTGCCAGCAGCGTCATAGAGACCCAGTACTTC. Protein product: CASSVIETQYF. The chain employs TRBV7-2 and TRBJ2-5; D gene ambiguous. V lost 5 bases to trimming and J lost 4 bases, with 5 bases between them. The CDR3 covers 11 residues. Germline CDR1 SGHTA, CDR2 FQGNSA.

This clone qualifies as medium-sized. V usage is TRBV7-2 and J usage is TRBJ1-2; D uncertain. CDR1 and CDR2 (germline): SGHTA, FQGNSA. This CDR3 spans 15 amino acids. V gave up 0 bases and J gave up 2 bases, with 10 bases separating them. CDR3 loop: CASSLAQWQNYGYTF. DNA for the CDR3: TGTGCCAGCAGCTTAGCGCAGTGGCAGAACTATGGCTACACCTTC.

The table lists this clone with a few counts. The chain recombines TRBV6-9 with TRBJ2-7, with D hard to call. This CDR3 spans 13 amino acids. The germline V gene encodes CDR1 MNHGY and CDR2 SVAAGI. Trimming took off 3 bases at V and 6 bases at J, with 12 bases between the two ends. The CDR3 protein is CASSYSFQVEQYF. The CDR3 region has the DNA TGTGCCAGCAGTTACTCGTTTCAGGTCGAGCAGTACTTC.

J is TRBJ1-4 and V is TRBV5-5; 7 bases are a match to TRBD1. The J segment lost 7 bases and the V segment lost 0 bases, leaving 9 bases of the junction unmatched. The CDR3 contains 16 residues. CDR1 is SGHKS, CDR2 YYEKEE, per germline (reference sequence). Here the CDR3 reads CASSLGVTGVGEKLFF. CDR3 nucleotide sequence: TGTGCCAGCAGCTTGGGTGTTACAGGGGTCGGTGAAAAACTGTTTTTT.

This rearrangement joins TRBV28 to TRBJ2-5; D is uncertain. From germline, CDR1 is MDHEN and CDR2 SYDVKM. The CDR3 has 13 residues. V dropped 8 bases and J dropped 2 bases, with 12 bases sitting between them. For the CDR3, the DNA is TGTGCCAGCGGCGCGAGCGCTCAAGAGACCCAGTACTTC. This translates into CASGASAQETQYF.

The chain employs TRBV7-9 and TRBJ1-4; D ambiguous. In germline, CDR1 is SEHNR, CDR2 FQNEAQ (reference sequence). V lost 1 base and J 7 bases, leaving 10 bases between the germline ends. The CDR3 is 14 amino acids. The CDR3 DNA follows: TGTGCCAGCAGCTTAGTAGAGGGTGGTGAAAAACTGTTTTTT. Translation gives CASSLVEGGEKLFF.

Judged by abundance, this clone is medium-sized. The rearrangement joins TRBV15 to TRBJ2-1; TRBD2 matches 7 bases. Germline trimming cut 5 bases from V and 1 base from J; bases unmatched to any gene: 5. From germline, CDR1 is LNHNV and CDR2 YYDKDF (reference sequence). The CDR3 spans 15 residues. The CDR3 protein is CATSLRGKSYNEQFF. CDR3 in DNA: TGTGCCACCAGCTTGCGGGGGAAATCCTACAATGAGCAGTTCTTC.

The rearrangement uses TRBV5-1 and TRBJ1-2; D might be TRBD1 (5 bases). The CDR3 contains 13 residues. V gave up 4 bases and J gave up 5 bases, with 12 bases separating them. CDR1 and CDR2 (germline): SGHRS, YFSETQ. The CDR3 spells CASSLGLLYGYTF. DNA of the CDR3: TGCGCCAGCAGCCTGGGACTCTTATATGGCTACACCTTC.

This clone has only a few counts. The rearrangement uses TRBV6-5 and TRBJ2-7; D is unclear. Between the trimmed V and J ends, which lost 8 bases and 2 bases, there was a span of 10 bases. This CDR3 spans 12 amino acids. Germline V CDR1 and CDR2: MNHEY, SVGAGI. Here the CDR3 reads CASGNTAYEQYF. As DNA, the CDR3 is TGTGCCAGCGGAAACACAGCCTACGAGCAGTACTTC.

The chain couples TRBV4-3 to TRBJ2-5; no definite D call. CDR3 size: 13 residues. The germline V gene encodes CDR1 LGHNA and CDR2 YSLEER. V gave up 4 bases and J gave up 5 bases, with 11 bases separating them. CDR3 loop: CASSLFLWETQYF. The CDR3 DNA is TGCGCCAGCAGCCTTTTTCTATGGGAGACCCAGTACTTC.

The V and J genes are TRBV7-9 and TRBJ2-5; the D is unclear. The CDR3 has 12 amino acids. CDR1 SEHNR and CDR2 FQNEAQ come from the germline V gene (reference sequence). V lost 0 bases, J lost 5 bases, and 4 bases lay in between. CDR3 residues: CASSLARETQYF. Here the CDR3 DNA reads TGTGCCAGCAGCTTAGCTCGGGAGACCCAGTACTTC.

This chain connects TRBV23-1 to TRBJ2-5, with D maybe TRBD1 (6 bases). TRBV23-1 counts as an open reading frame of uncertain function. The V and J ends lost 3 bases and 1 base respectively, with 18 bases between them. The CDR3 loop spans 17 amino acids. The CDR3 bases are TGCGCCAGCAGTCACACCAGAAAACAGGGTGGCCAAGAGACCCAGTACTTC. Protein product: CASSHTRKQGGQETQYF.

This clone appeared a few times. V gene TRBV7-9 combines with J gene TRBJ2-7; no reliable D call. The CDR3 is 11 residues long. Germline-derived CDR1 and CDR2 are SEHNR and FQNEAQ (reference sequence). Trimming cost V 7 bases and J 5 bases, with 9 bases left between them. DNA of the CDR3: TGTGCCAGCACCGGTGTCGACGAGCAGTACTTC. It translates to CASTGVDEQYF. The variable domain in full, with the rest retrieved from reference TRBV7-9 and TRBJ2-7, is DTGVSQNPRHKITKRGQNVTFRCDPISEHNRLYWYRQTLGQGPEFLTYFQNEAQLEKSRLLSDRFSAERPKGSFSTLEIQRTEQGDSAMYLCASTGVDEQYFGPGTRLTVT.

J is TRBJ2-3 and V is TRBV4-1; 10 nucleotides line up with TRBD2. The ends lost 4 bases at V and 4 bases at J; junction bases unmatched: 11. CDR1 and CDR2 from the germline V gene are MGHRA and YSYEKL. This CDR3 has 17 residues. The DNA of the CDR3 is TGCGCCAGCAGCCGAGAGCGGGAGGGCCCTCGCCCAGATACGCAGTATTTT. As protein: CASSREREGPRPDTQYF.

In DNA, the CDR3 is TGTGCCAGCAGCCCCAGGGTACTTTCACCCCTCCACTTT. Amino acids: CASSPRVLSPLHF. The V gene is TRBV7-3, the J gene TRBJ1-6; maybe TRBD1 (5 bases). Germline-derived CDR1 and CDR2 are SGHTA and FQGTGA. This CDR3 has 13 residues. The V end was cut by 5 bases, the J end by 9 bases, with 11 bases between. The variable domain in full, completed from reference TRBV7-3 and TRBJ1-6, reads GAGVSQTPSNKVTEKGKYVELRCDPISGHTALYWYRQSLGQGPEFLIYFQGTGAADDSGLPNDRFFAVRPEGSVSTLKIQRTERGDSAVYLCASSPRVLSPLHFGNGTRLTVT.

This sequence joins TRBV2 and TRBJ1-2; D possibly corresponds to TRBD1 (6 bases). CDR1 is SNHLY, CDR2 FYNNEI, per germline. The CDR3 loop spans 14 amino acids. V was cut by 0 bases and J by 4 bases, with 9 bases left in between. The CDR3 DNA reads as TGTGCCAGCAGTGAAGCGAGAGGGGGCTATGGCTACACCTTC. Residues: CASSEARGGYGYTF.

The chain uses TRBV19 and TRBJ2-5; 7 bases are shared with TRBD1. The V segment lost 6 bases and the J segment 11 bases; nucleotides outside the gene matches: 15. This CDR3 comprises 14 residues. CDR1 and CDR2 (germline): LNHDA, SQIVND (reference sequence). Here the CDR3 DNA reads TGTGCCAGTAGCCCGGACAGGATGTTATTGGAGCAGTACTTC. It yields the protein CASSPDRMLLEQYF.

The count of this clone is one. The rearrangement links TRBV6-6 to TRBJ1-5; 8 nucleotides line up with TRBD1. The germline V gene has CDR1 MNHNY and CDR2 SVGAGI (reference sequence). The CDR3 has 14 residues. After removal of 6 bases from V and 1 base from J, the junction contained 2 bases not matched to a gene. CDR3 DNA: TGTGCCAGCAGCGACAGGGGAAGCAATCAGCCCCAGCATTTT. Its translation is CASSDRGSNQPQHF.

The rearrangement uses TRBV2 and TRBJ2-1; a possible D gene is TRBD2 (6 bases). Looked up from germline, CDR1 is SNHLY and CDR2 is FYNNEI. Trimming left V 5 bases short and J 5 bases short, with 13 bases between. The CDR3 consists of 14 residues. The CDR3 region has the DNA TGTGCCAGCAGTAGGGACTCAAGCCACAATGAGCAGTTCTTC. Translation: CASSRDSSHNEQFF.

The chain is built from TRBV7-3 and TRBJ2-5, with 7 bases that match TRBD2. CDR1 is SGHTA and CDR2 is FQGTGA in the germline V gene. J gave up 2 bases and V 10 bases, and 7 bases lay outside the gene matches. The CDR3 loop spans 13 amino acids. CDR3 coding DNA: TGTGCCACCGCACTAGCGAGGCAAGAGACCCAGTACTTC. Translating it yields CATALARQETQYF.

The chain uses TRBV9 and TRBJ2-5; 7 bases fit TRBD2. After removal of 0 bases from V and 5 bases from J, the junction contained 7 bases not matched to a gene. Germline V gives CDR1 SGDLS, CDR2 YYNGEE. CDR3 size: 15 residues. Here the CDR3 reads CASSVALAGVETQYF. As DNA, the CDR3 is TGTGCCAGCAGCGTAGCTCTGGCGGGAGTGGAGACCCAGTACTTC.

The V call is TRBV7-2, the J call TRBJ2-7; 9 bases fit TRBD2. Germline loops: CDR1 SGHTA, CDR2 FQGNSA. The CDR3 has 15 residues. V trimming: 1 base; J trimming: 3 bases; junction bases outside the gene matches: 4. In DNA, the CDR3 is TGTGCCAGCAGCTTAGGGGCGGGAGGGTTCTACGAGCAGTACTTC. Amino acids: CASSLGAGGFYEQYF.

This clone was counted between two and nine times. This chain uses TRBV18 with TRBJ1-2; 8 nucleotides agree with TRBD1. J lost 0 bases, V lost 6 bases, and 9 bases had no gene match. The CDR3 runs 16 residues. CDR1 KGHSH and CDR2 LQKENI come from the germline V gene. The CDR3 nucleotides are TGTGCCAGCTCGTATACAGGGGGTTTCTCTAACTATGGCTACACCTTC. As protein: CASSYTGGFSNYGYTF.

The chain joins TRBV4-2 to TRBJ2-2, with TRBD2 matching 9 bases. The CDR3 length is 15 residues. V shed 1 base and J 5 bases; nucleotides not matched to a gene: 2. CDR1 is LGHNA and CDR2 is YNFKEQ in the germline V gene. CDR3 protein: CASSQALAGTGELFF. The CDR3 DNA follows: TGTGCCAGCAGCCAAGCCCTAGCGGGAACCGGGGAGCTGTTTTTT.

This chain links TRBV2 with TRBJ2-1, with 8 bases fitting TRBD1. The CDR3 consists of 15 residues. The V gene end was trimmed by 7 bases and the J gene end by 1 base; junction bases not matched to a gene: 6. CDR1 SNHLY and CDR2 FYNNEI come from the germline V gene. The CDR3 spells CASTQTGESYNEQFF. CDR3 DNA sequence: TGTGCCAGCACCCAGACAGGGGAATCCTACAATGAGCAGTTCTTC.

CDR3 amino acids: CATKRSGAGGADTQYF. CDR3 DNA: TGTGCCACCAAGAGGAGCGGAGCGGGAGGGGCAGATACGCAGTATTTT. The gene calls are TRBV10-3 and TRBJ2-3; 10 positions agree with TRBD2. Germline-derived CDR1 and CDR2 are ENHRY and SYGVKD. This CDR3 is 16 amino acids long. J gave up 4 bases and V 10 bases, and 14 bases lay outside the gene matches.